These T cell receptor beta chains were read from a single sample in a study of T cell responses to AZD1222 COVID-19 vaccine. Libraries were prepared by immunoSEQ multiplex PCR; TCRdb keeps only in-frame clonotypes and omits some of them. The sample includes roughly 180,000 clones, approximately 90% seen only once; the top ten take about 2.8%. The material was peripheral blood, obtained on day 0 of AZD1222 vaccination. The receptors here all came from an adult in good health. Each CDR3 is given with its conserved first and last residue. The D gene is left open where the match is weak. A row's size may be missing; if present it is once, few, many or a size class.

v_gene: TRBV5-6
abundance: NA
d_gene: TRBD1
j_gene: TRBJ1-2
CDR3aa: CASSLGQGDRHTF
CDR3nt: TGTGCCAGCAGCCTGGGACAGGGAGACCGGCACACCTTC

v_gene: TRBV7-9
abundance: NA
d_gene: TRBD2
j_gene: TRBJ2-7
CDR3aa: CASTTGVAGVPLYEQYF
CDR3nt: TGTGCCAGCACCACGGGGGTAGCGGGAGTTCCTCTCTACGAGCAGTACTTC

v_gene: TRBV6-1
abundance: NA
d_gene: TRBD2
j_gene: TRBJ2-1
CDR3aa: CASSEWGGANNEQFF
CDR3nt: TGTGCCAGCAGTGAGTGGGGAGGGGCCAACAATGAGCAGTTCTTC

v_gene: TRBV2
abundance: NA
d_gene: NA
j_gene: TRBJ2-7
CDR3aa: CASSPLDYEQYF
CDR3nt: TGTGCCAGCAGTCCCCTTGACTACGAGCAGTACTTC

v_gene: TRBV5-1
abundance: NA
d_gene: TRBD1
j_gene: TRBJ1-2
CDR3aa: CASSFGGQGANYGYTF
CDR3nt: TGCGCCAGCAGCTTTGGGGGACAGGGCGCTAACTATGGCTACACCTTC

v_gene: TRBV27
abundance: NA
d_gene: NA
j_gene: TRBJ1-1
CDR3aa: CASSEYRNTEAFF
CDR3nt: TGTGCCAGCAGCGAGTACAGAAACACTGAAGCTTTCTTT

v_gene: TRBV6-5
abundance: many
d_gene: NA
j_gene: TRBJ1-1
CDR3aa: CASSYPSGGRTEAFF
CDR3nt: TGTGCCAGCAGTTACCCGTCGGGGGGCAGGACTGAAGCTTTCTTT

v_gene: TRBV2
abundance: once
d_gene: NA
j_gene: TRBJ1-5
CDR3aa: CASSEGRPSNQPQHF
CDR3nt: TGTGCCAGCAGTGAAGGGAGACCTAGCAATCAGCCCCAGCATTTT

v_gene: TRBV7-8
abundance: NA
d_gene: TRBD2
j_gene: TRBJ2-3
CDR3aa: CASSYKAGAGTDTQYF
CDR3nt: TGTGCCAGCAGCTACAAAGCGGGAGCTGGCACAGATACGCAGTATTTT

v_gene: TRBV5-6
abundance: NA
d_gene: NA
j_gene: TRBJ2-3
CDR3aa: CASSFGGTTQYF
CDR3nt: TGTGCCAGCAGCTTCGGAGGCACCACGCAGTATTTT

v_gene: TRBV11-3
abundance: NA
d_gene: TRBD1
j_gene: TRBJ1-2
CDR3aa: CASSSTGNYGYTF
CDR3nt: TGTGCCAGCAGCTCGACAGGGAACTATGGCTACACCTTC

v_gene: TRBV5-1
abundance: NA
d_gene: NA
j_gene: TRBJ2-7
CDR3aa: CASSLESYEQYF
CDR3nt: TGCGCCAGCAGCTTGGAATCCTACGAGCAGTACTTC

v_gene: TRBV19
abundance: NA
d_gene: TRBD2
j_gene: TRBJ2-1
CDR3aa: CASRPLAGGMNEQFF
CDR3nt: TGTGCCAGTAGGCCCCTAGCGGGAGGGATGAATGAGCAGTTCTTC

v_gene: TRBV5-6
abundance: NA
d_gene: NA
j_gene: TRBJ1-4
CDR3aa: CASSLIGGLGEKLFF
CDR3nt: TGTGCCAGCAGCTTGATTGGGGGGCTCGGCGAAAAACTGTTTTTT

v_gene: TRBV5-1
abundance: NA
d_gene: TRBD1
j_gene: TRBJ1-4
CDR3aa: CASSSGQLNEKLFF
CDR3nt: TGCGCCAGCAGCTCGGGACAGCTGAATGAAAAACTGTTTTTT

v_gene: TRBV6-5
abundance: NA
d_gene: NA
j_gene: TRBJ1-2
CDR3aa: CASRNTGTQSNGYTF
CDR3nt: TGTGCCAGCAGGAACACAGGGACCCAAAGCAATGGCTACACCTTC

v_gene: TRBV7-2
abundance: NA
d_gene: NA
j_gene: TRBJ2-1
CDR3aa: CASSPYRAGEQFF
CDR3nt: TGTGCCAGCAGCCCCTACAGGGCGGGTGAGCAGTTCTTC